A selection of T cell receptor beta chains follows, all from one sample in a study of T cells after posttransplantation cyclophosphamide. Data came from immunoSEQ multiplex PCR; TCRdb stores just in-frame clones and leaves some out. The sample contains 40,000 to 60,000 clones, none of them singletons. Source material: PBMCs. These TCRs come from a man in his forties or fifties in good health, CMV-negative, and a related stem cell transplant donor. Each CDR3 is given with its conserved first and last residue.

v_call | cdr3_length | cdr3_aa
TRBV7-8 | 16 | CASSLALGRTYNEQFF
TRBV30 | 14 | CAWSNQGWTDTQYF
TRBV18 | 17 | CASSLDRAGSYNSPLHF
TRBV30 | 11 | CAWGESYEQYF
TRBV9 | 13 | CASSPGGDYEQYF
TRBV13 | 14 | CASSPPRLNYGYTF
TRBV28 | 14 | CASSFSLEGETQYF
TRBV6-5 | 11 | CASTQGAEAFF
TRBV20-1 | 11 | CSAGQQETQYF
TRBV18 | 15 | CASKTSGQESYEQYF
TRBV6-5 | 12 | CASRDRNEKLFF
TRBV7-6 | 13 | CASSPGRSNEQFF
TRBV5-4 | 17 | CASSSRTGTGMNTEAFF
TRBV6-1 | 15 | CASSPLQVRSYGYTF
TRBV7-2 | 16 | CASSAQGSSATDTQYF
TRBV27 | 11 | CASSHSYTQYF
TRBV7-2 | 14 | CASSLGAPLETQYF
TRBV11-2 | 17 | CASSSRTSGPRTDTQYF
TRBV30 | 12 | CAWNRVSTEAFF
TRBV7-6 | 17 | CASSLEEGSLGAHEQYF
TRBV7-2 | 12 | CASSLLSDEQYF
TRBV19 | 12 | CASTLGAGELFF
TRBV7-2 | 16 | CASSPQRHSSGETQYF
TRBV7-3 | 15 | CASSLPGTGSYEQYF
TRBV9 | 14 | CASSVEQSQETQYF
TRBV28 | 14 | CASSRTGTNQPQHF
TRBV27 | 11 | CASSITRLTFF
TRBV10-1 | 18 | CASSESSGLAGGPGEQFF
TRBV19 | 14 | CASSVDRGGNEQFF
TRBV2 | 17 | CASSSGTGTPSNQPQHF
TRBV10-3 | 12 | CAISSRIDEQFF
TRBV27 | 16 | CASSLYRGRNTGELFF
TRBV27 | 15 | CASSFLTSSTDTQYF
TRBV4-3 | 14 | CASSRVSEQETQYF
TRBV18 | 14 | CASSPGTGEYEQYF
TRBV6-1 | 16 | CASSEGGGSGANVLTF
TRBV29-1 | 14 | CSVSTSVGTDTQYF
TRBV19 | 15 | CASSFWTGNIGTQYF
TRBV27 | 13 | CASSHQRNNEQFF
TRBV18 | 14 | CASSQDRSNYGYTF
TRBV28 | 14 | CASSLAGPVEKLFF
TRBV19 | 12 | CASSISRNEQFF
TRBV5-1 | 16 | CASSLVEGGGTGELFF
TRBV2 | 22 | CASRDWTGGNPEEGSGANVLTF
TRBV5-1 | 14 | CASSFAQMNTEAFF
TRBV27 | 13 | CASGGVYNSPLHF
TRBV6-1 | 14 | CASSPRALNTEAFF
TRBV5-5 | 15 | CASSLAARSTGELFF
TRBV7-8 | 16 | CASSPRTGRMNTEAFF
TRBV7-9 | 14 | CASSLERLTYEQFF
TRBV7-9 | 15 | CASSFGTRGADTQYF
TRBV28 | 13 | CASSPDRYQPQHF
TRBV4-1 | 14 | CASSQNRNTGELFF
TRBV28 | 13 | CASSLQGTDTQYF
TRBV7-2 | 16 | CASSSQTVRYTGELFF
TRBV7-8 | 16 | CASSSRLAGAYNEQFF
TRBV6-5 | 15 | CASSVEEGTATEAFF
TRBV7-3 | 15 | CASSPGGAEDNEQFF
TRBV13 | 16 | CASSLRTSGSYDIQYF
TRBV2 | 18 | CASSVSIRQDRLEETQYF